A selection of T cell receptor beta chains follows, all from one sample in a study of technical replicates of blood from several donors. The data were produced by immunoSEQ multiplex PCR, yet TCRdb's version contains in-frame clones alone and is incomplete. The data hold around 80,000 clones, with roughly 98% observed a single time. The sample consisted of T cells isolated from PBMCs. These receptors were collected from a human donor in good health. Each CDR3 is given without its conserved first and last residue.

V gene	J gene	CDR3 protein
TRBV5-6	TRBJ2-7	ASRRTGGHEQY
TRBV5-5	TRBJ1-2	ASSLVRSGGYT
TRBV5-4	TRBJ2-3	ASSFLAGVTYTDTQY
TRBV4-1	TRBJ2-2	ASSQVVSVNTGELF
TRBV7-9	TRBJ2-7	ASSLEGGTGRHEQY
TRBV6-5	TRBJ1-4	ASSYGQGFTNEKLF
TRBV18	TRBJ2-3	ASSNGTGVFVDTQY
TRBV6-1	TRBJ2-2	ASSLTTGHTGELF
TRBV9	TRBJ2-1	ASSVGSREQF
TRBV6-6	TRBJ1-4	ASSFGPLGEKLF
TRBV2	TRBJ2-2	ATPPADRKNTGELF
TRBV5-1	TRBJ2-3	ASFWGTPGDTQY
TRBV4-1	TRBJ1-1	ASTLGQGLTEAF
TRBV19	TRBJ2-5	ASRPSTGGVETQY
TRBV30	TRBJ1-6	ACGPKHHRVSGSPLH
TRBV18	TRBJ1-5	ASSRTGDKQPQH
TRBV18	TRBJ2-7	ASSPDRFHEQY
TRBV11-3	TRBJ1-3	ASQLAGSHRSGNTIY